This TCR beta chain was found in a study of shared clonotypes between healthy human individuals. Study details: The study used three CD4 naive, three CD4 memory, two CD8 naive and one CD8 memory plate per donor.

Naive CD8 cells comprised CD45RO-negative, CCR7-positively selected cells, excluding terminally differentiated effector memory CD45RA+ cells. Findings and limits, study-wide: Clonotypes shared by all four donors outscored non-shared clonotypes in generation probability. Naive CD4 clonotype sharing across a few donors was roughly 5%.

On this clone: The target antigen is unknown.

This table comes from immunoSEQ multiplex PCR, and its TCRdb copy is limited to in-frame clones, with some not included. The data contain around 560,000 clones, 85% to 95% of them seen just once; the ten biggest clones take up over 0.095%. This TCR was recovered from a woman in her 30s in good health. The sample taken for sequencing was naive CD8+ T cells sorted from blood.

Here the CDR3 reads CASGLGGSSDEQFF. The CDR3 DNA reads as TGTGCCAGCGGGCTGGGGGGCAGTTCGGATGAGCAGTTCTTC. This chain joins TRBV7-8 and TRBJ2-1, with D possibly being TRBD1 or TRBD2 (6 bases each). The CDR3 runs to 14 residues. Germline V lookup: CDR1 SGHVS, CDR2 FQNEAQ. The V end was cut by 8 bases, the J end by 8 bases, with 19 bases between.